This T cell receptor (beta chain) was recorded in a study of a mutant IDH1 vaccine in newly diagnosed glioma. Time point: week 23, last vaccination. Mutant IDH1 20-mer peptide, at 300 ug, made up each vaccine dose, with topical imiquimod. Trimming took 8 bases from V and 6 from J; bases not matched to a gene: 10. This CDR3 region has 13 residues. From germline, CDR1 is SGDLS and CDR2 YYNGEE. Sequencing used immunoSEQ multiplex PCR; TCRdb keeps in-frame clones, though not all of them. The sample includes 38,000 or so clones, roughly four fifths of them seen just once. To note about this clone: Its matching antigen is unknown.

The material was PBMCs, obtained from a glioma patient whose treatment included an IDH1 peptide vaccine. The receptor's source is a man aged 35-49 years with glioma. The V call is TRBV9, the J call TRBJ2-7, with 8 bases aligning to TRBD1. This chain's CDR3 is CASTGQGEGEQYF. CDR3 nucleotide sequence: TGTGCCAGTACCGGACAGGGAGAAGGCGAGCAGTACTTC.